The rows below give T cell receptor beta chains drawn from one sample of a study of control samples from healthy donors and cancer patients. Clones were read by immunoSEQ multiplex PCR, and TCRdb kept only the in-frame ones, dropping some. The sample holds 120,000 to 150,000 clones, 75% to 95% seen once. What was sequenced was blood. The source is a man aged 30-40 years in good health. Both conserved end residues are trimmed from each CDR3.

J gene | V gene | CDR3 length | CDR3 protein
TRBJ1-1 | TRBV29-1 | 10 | SVAGMGTEAF
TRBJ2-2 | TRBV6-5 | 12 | ASRLTGSTGELF
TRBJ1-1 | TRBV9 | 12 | ASSVGVENTEAF
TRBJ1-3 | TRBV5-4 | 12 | ASSLWGIGNTIY
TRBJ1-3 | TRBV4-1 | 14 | ASSQPTGNSGNTIY
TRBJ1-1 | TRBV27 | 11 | ASSLWLNTEAF
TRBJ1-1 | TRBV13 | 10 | ASSLGKAEAF
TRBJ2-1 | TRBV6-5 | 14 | ASSYSPSGGYNEQF
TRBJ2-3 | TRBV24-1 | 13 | ATSDWGGSTDTQY
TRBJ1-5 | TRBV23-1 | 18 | ASSPPPRDRGDDSNQPQH
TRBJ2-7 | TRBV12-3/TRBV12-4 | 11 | ASSLEAGNEQY
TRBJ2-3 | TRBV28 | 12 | ASSSGPRTDTQY
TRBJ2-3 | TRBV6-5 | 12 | ASLSGGQGDTQY
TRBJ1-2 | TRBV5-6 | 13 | ASSPQGRSNYGYT
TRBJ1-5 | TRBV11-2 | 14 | ASSSSDRGLNQPQH
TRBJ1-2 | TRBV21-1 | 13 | ASSPRTGVNYGYT
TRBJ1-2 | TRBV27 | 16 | ASSLSPPDRGTNYGYT
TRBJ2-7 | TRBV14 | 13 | ASSQDLDRSYEQY
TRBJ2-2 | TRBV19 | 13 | ASSDTGGGAGELF
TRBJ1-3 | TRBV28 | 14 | ASSFPSTEAGNTIY
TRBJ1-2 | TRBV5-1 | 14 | ASSSIPGTGGVGYT
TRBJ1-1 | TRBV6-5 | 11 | ASKTRMNTEAF
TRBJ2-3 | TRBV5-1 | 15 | ASSLSTSGVKKGTQY
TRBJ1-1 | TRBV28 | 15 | ASRYLEPTIMNTEAF
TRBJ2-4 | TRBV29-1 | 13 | SVEGTALAKNIQY
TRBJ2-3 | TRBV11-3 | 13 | ASSRSDTYTDTQY
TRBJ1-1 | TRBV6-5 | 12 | ASKTGGSYTEAF
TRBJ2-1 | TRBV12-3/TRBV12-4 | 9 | AETIYNEQF
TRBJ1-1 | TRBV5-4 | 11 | ASRTGIDTEAF
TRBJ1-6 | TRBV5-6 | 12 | ASSQVLYNSPLH
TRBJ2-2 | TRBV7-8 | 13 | ASSTTTGSAGELF
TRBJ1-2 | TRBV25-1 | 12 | ASSEGTGYYGYT
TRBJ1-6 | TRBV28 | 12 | ASSLQGGNSPLH
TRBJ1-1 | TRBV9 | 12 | ASSVRQGNTEAF
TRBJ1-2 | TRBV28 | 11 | ASSQQGSYGYT
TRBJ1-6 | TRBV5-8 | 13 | ASSWAGQYNSPLH
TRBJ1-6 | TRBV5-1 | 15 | ASSTEGDGSYNSPLH